The 8 T cell receptor beta chains below were found in one sample sequenced in a study of T cells after yellow fever vaccination. TCRdb re-analysed the 5' RACE reads in MiXCR, keeping a single row per CDR3 protein. The table lists 250,000 to 400,000 distinct CDR3 sequences, 3.5% to 4.5% of them singletons. Here the sequenced sample was PBMCs, taken 15 days after the yellow fever booster vaccination. These receptors were taken from a man between 18 and 29 years old who received the YFV17D yellow fever vaccine.

This clonotype was detected a few times. V usage is TRBV7-9 and J usage is TRBJ1-2; TRBD1 is a possible D gene (6 bases). The CDR3 spans 14 residues. The germline V gene has CDR1 SEHNR and CDR2 FQNEAQ (reference sequence). V was trimmed by 7 bases and J by 3 bases, leaving 15 bases between them. CDR3 residues: CASTVQGLDYGYTF. The CDR3 DNA is TGTGCCAGCACCGTACAGGGTTTGGACTATGGCTACACCTTC.

In its sample, this clonotype was seen once. The V and J genes are TRBV5-1 and TRBJ2-7; D is tentatively TRBD1 or TRBD2 (5 bases each). V was shortened by 7 bases and J by 3 bases, with 14 bases between the two germline ends. Germline V lookup: CDR1 SGHRS, CDR2 YFSETQ. This CDR3 is 13 amino acids long. The CDR3 here is CASSGTPGYEQYF. The DNA for the CDR3 is TGCGCCAGCTCAGGGACGCCTGGCTACGAGCAGTACTTC.

This clonotype appeared many times. V is TRBV4-1 and J is TRBJ1-5, with 7 positions matching TRBD1. The CDR3 is 15 amino acids. The germline CDR1 and CDR2 sequences are MGHRA and YSYEKL. Losses at the gene ends were 1 base for V and 0 bases for J; bases not matched to a gene: 0. The DNA for the CDR3 is TGCGCCAGCAGCCAAGGACAGGGTAGCAATCAGCCCCAGCATTTT. Amino acids: CASSQGQGSNQPQHF.

This clonotype was seen repeatedly, ten times or more. The genes are TRBV4-3 and TRBJ1-2; 9 bases line up with TRBD1. The CDR3 totals 13 residues. V was pared by 4 bases and J by 8 bases, with 5 bases of the junction left unmatched. From germline, CDR1 is LGHNA and CDR2 YSLEER. For the CDR3, the DNA is TGCGCCAGCAGCCGCAACAGGGGGCAAGGCTACACCTTC. Encoded protein: CASSRNRGQGYTF.

Ten or more counts support this clonotype. This chain joins TRBV7-3 and TRBJ2-5; the match to TRBD2 covers 8 bases. V shed 5 bases and J 1 base; nucleotides not matched to a gene: 3. CDR1 is SGHTA and CDR2 is FQGTGA in the germline V gene. CDR3 size: 14 residues. The chain's CDR3 is CASSPGRAQETQYF. CDR3 coding DNA: TGTGCCAGCAGCCCCGGGAGGGCCCAAGAGACCCAGTACTTC.

This clonotype was detected many times. The chain joins TRBV20-1 to TRBJ2-3; TRBD1 might be the D (5 bases). In germline, CDR1 is DFQATT, CDR2 SNEGSKA (reference sequence). The CDR3 has 13 residues. Trimming stripped 3 bases from V and 5 bases from J, with 12 bases between. CDR3 protein: CSARGPWGDTQYF. CDR3 nucleotide sequence: TGCAGTGCTAGGGGGCCTTGGGGAGATACGCAGTATTTT.

This clonotype was counted many times. The rearrangement joins TRBV5-1 to TRBJ2-7; D may be TRBD1 or TRBD2 (6 bases each). CDR1 is SGHRS and CDR2 is YFSETQ in the germline V gene. The length of the CDR3 is 15 residues. Trimming pared 5 bases from V and 2 bases from J, leaving 17 bases between. CDR3 in amino acids: CASSWGAGEAYEQYV. CDR3 nucleotide sequence: TGCGCCAGCAGTTGGGGGGCAGGGGAGGCCTACGAGCAGTACGTC.

The J gene is TRBJ2-7, the V gene TRBV5-6, with no clear D. CDR3 length: 15 residues. The germline V gene has CDR1 SGHDT and CDR2 YYEEEE. V was shortened by 4 bases and J by 7 bases, with 21 bases between the two germline ends. The chain's CDR3 is CASSGNPDRSWEQYF. The CDR3 DNA follows: TGTGCCAGCAGCGGGAACCCGGATCGGTCGTGGGAGCAGTACTTC.